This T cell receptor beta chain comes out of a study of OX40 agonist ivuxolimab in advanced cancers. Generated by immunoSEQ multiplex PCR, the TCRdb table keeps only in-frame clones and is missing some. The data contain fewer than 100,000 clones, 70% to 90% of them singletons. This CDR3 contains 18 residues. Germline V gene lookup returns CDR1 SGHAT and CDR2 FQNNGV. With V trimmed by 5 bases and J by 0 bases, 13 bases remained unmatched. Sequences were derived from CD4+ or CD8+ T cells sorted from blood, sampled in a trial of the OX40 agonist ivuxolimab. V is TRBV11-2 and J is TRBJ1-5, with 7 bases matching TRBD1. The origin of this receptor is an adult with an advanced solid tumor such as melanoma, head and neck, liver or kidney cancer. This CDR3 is CASSLDRRRPYSNQPQHF. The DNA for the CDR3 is TGTGCCAGCAGCCTGGACAGGAGACGACCTTATAGCAATCAGCCCCAGCATTTT.